This T cell receptor beta chain was obtained from a study of identical twins. Unique molecular identifiers were present on cDNA, and template switching added a universal primer site. One entry per CDR3 protein results from TCRdb running MiXCR on the 5' RACE reads. The sample records roughly 710,000 distinct CDR3 sequences, 6% to 6.5% being singletons. Overall study findings and caveats: The conclusions drew on cross-sectional statistical analysis instead of tracking the same donors. It was out-of-frame TCR alpha sharing in monozygotic twins that models underestimated.

This clonotype was counted a few times. What it binds is unknown. Sequenced sample: naive T cells sorted from blood. This TCR was recovered from a man younger than 35 in good health.

The CDR3 loop is CASSISGTGPSAGANVLTF. DNA of the CDR3: TGTGCCAGCAGCATATCCGGGACAGGGCCTTCTGCTGGGGCCAACGTCCTGACTTTC. This sequence joins TRBV11-1 and TRBJ2-6; 9 nucleotides agree with TRBD1. V shed 5 bases and J 2 bases; nucleotides not matched to a gene: 13. The CDR3 runs 19 residues. Germline loops: CDR1 SGHAT, CDR2 FQDESV (reference sequence).